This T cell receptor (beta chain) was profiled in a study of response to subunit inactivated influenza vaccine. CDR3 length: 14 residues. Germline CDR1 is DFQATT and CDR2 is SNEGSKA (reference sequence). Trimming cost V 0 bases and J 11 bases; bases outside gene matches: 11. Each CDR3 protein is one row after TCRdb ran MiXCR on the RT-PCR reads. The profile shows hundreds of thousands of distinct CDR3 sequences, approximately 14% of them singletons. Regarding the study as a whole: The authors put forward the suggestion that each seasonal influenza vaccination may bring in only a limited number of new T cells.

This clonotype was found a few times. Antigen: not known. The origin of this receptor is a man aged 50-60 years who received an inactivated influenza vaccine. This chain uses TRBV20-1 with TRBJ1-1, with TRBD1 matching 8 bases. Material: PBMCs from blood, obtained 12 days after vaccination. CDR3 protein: CSAREPGGASGAFF. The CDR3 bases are TGCAGTGCTAGAGAGCCAGGGGGCGCGTCAGGGGCTTTCTTT.